This is a list of T cell receptor beta chains from one sample in a study of identifying expanded T cells in peripheral blood. The assay was immunoSEQ multiplex PCR, and TCRdb's table has in-frame clones only and misses some. Here the sample spans 45,000 to 60,000 clones, approximately 80% being singletons. Sample: blood. These TCRs come from a person between 18 and 75 years old in good health. Both conserved end residues are part of each CDR3. The order of the fields is D gene, V gene, J gene, clone size, CDR3 DNA, CDR3 protein. D genes are given only for firm matches. A clone size is listed for some rows: how often the clone was seen (once, few, many), or a class if it is expanded.

-	TRBV27	TRBJ1-5	-	TGTGCCAGCAGTTTATACCTAGGGCTCGGCAATCAGCCCCAGCATTTT	CASSLYLGLGNQPQHF
-	TRBV7-2	TRBJ1-1	once	TGTGCCAGCAGCCCCGGGGGGGCGAACACTGAAGCTTTCTTT	CASSPGGANTEAFF
TRBD2	TRBV19	TRBJ2-2	-	TGTGCCAGTAGCAAACTAGCGGGCGATACCGGGGAGCTGTTTTTT	CASSKLAGDTGELFF
-	TRBV5-1	TRBJ2-5	once	TGCGCCAGCAGCTTCAACACAGGGAGGCAAGAGACCCAGTACTTC	CASSFNTGRQETQYF
-	TRBV18	TRBJ1-5	-	TGTGCCAGCTCAGAGGAGGGGAATCAGCCCCAGCATTTT	CASSEEGNQPQHF
-	TRBV11-2	TRBJ1-2	-	TGTGCCAGCAGCTTAAGAGCGGGGCAGGGCGCCGGTGGCTACACCTTC	CASSLRAGQGAGGYTF
-	TRBV2	TRBJ1-2	-	TGTGCCAGCAGTGAGGCAGGAACCAACTATGGCTACACCTTC	CASSEAGTNYGYTF
TRBD2	TRBV5-1	TRBJ2-3	-	TGCGCCAGCAGAAGTACTAGCGGGAGCACAGATACGCAGTATTTT	CASRSTSGSTDTQYF
TRBD1	TRBV19	TRBJ1-1	-	TGTGCCAGTAGGGGGTACAGGGGCGAGAACACTGAAGCTTTCTTT	CASRGYRGENTEAFF
-	TRBV2	TRBJ1-2	-	TGTGCCAGCAGTGGGGGGTCTAACTATGGCTACACCTTC	CASSGGSNYGYTF
TRBD2	TRBV19	TRBJ2-1	few	TGTGCCAGTAGGGCCGGGACTAGCGGCACCCGGGGGCAGTTCTTC	CASRAGTSGTRGQFF
TRBD1	TRBV11-3	TRBJ2-1	-	TGTGCCAGCAGCCGAACCGGGACAGGGGACAATGAGCAGTTCTTC	CASSRTGTGDNEQFF
-	TRBV7-9	TRBJ2-7	-	TGTGCCAGCAGCTTACGTGGAAACAACGAGCAGTACTTC	CASSLRGNNEQYF
-	TRBV7-8	TRBJ2-7	-	TGTGCCAGCAGCGCGCTCCTCCGACAGGCGATCTACGAGCAGTACTTC	CASSALLRQAIYEQYF
-	TRBV6-5	TRBJ1-2	-	TGTGCCAGCAGTTACGGCGGGGCAGAAAACTATGGCTACACCTTC	CASSYGGAENYGYTF
TRBD1	TRBV7-9	TRBJ1-4	-	TGTGCCAGCAGCTTTAGACAGGGAAATGAAAAACTGTTTTTT	CASSFRQGNEKLFF
TRBD1	TRBV10-1	TRBJ2-1	-	TGCGCCAGCAGTCCCGACAGGGCGATCGGGAATGAGCAGTTCTTC	CASSPDRAIGNEQFF
-	TRBV5-1	TRBJ1-1	-	TGCGCCAGCAGCTTGGGTCCGGGAAACACTGAAGCTTTCTTT	CASSLGPGNTEAFF
TRBD1	TRBV2	TRBJ2-2	-	TGTGCCAGCAGATTAACAGGGGGGTCCGGGGAGCTGTTTTTT	CASRLTGGSGELFF
TRBD2	TRBV4-1	TRBJ2-7	-	TGCGCCAGCAGCCCGACCCCCCGGACTAGCCAACAGCAGTACTTC	CASSPTPRTSQQQYF
-	TRBV28	TRBJ1-5	once	TGTGCCAGCAGTGCAAAAGGGCGAAAACAGCCCCAGCATTTT	CASSAKGRKQPQHF
-	TRBV7-9	TRBJ2-3	few	TGTGCCAGCAGCTGGGGGTTTTCCACAGATACGCAGTATTTT	CASSWGFSTDTQYF
TRBD2	TRBV29-1	TRBJ2-7	-	TGCAGCGTTGAAGGCCCTAGCGGGAGCCACGAGCAGTACTTC	CSVEGPSGSHEQYF
TRBD1	TRBV5-4	TRBJ2-5	-	TGTGCCAGCAGCTTAGGGACAGGGGGCTTCCAAGAGACCCAGTACTTC	CASSLGTGGFQETQYF
-	TRBV6-1	TRBJ2-3	-	TGTGCCAGCAGTGATACTCCGGGCAGCACAGATACGCAGTATTTT	CASSDTPGSTDTQYF